These 23 T cell receptor beta chains came from one sample sequenced in a study of CD8 T cells in Susac syndrome. Reverse transcription used roughly 0.5 to 1 ug RNA and random hexamers. TCRdb redid the calling of the immunoSEQ multiplex PCR reads with MiXCR, one entry per CDR3 protein. This table has 150,000 to 200,000 distinct CDR3 sequences, about 95% appearing once. Sequenced input: CD8+ T cells from PBMCs. The receptors were sampled from a human donor with multiple sclerosis.

This chain connects TRBV5-6 to TRBJ2-7; perhaps TRBD1 as D (6 bases). Germline V lookup: CDR1 SGHDT, CDR2 YYEEEE. Trimming cost V 2 bases and J 6 bases, with 9 bases left between them. This CDR3 is built from 12 residues. The CDR3 loop reads CASSFRGVEQYF. DNA of the CDR3: TGTGCCAGCAGCTTCAGGGGTGTCGAGCAGTACTTC.

The chain recombines TRBV20-1 with TRBJ2-1, with 8 bases lining up with TRBD1. This CDR3 is built from 14 residues. With V trimmed by 7 bases and J by 0 bases, 5 bases remained unmatched. Looked up from germline, CDR1 is DFQATT and CDR2 is SNEGSKA (reference sequence). CDR3 nucleotides: TGCAGTGTCCGGACAGGGAGCTCCTACAATGAGCAGTTCTTC. It specifies CSVRTGSSYNEQFF.

The chain employs TRBV9 and TRBJ2-1; 12 bases match TRBD1. The CDR3 loop spans 15 amino acids. Germline CDR1 reads SGDLS; CDR2 reads YYNGEE. The trim removed 3 bases at V and 6 bases at J, leaving 4 bases unmatched. The CDR3 region has the DNA TGTGCCAGCAGCGACCGGGACAGGGGGCTCAATGAGCAGTTCTTC. Translating it yields CASSDRDRGLNEQFF.

The V gene is TRBV20-1, the J gene TRBJ1-2; tentatively, D is TRBD1 (5 bases). The germline V and J ends were trimmed by 5 bases and 3 bases, with 13 bases remaining between them. CDR3 length: 13 amino acids. Germline V gives CDR1 DFQATT, CDR2 SNEGSKA (reference sequence). CDR3 loop: CSAPQWGDYGYTF. CDR3 nucleotide sequence: TGCAGTGCTCCACAATGGGGGGACTATGGCTACACCTTC.

V is TRBV27 and J is TRBJ1-5; D is unresolved. The V and J ends lost 6 bases and 3 bases respectively, with 9 bases between them. CDR1 MNHEY and CDR2 SMNVEV come from the germline V gene (reference sequence). The CDR3 length is 13 residues. CDR3 loop: CASRSGYNQPQHF. The DNA for the CDR3 is TGTGCCAGCAGATCCGGTTACAATCAGCCCCAGCATTTT.

Details on this clonotype: It is likely a read error, because the conserved phenylalanine at the end of the CDR3 is missing. The DNA is omitted, as the CDR3 cannot be located on it reliably, and the CDR3 follows TCRdb's listing. The genes are TRBV15 and TRBJ2-5; the D call in the table, TRBD1, was not verified against the DNA. The CDR3 spans 13 amino acids, including both terminal residues. CDR1 LNHNV and CDR2 YYDKDF come from the germline V gene (reference sequence). CDR3 residues: CATSSHLPGHLTV.

The rearrangement joins TRBV5-4 to TRBJ2-2; TRBD1 is a possible D gene (5 bases). V gave up 4 bases and J gave up 3 bases, with 16 bases separating them. The CDR3 runs 16 residues. The V gene's germline CDR1 is SGHNT and CDR2 YYREEE (reference sequence). CDR3 in DNA: TGTGCCAGCAGCCACGAAAGGGGTGTTTACACCGGGGAGCTGTTTTTT. As protein: CASSHERGVYTGELFF.

This clonotype turned up a few times. V is TRBV29-1 and J is TRBJ2-7; 7 bases match TRBD2. The CDR3 is made up of 13 amino acids. V was pared by 4 bases and J by 2 bases, with 5 bases of the junction left unmatched. Germline CDR1 and CDR2: SQVTM and ANQGSEA. The CDR3 protein is CSVGASGTYEQYF. The CDR3 region has the DNA TGCAGCGTTGGGGCTAGCGGAACCTACGAGCAGTACTTC.

This clonotype has just one count. The chain has TRBV29-1 and TRBJ1-2, with D uncertain. Germline V lookup: CDR1 SQVTM, CDR2 ANQGSEA. The V gene lost 0 bases and the J gene lost 4 bases, with 0 bases spanning the gap. This CDR3 is built from 10 residues. The CDR3: CSVEDYGYTF. Here the CDR3 DNA reads TGCAGCGTTGAAGACTATGGCTACACCTTC. The full variable domain, in which reference TRBV29-1 and TRBJ1-2 provide the parts outside the CDR3, is SAVISQKPSRDICQRGTSLTIQCQVDSQVTMMFWYRQQPGQSLTLIATANQGSEATYESGFVIDKFPISRPNLTFSTLTVSNMSPEDSSIYLCSVEDYGYTFGSGTRLTVV.

The rearrangement joins TRBV6-5 to TRBJ1-5, with 8 nucleotides matching TRBD1. There are 14 residues in the CDR3. CDR1 MNHEY and CDR2 SVGAGI come from the germline V gene. After removal of 3 bases from V and 7 bases from J, the junction contained 5 bases not matched to a gene. CDR3 sequence (DNA): TGTGCCAGCAGTTATTCAGACAGGGGCCAGCCCCAGCATTTT. This encodes CASSYSDRGQPQHF.

The J gene is TRBJ2-1, the V gene TRBV20-1; 10 nucleotides match TRBD2. V shed 0 bases and J 2 bases; nucleotides not matched to a gene: 1. CDR1 and CDR2 (germline): DFQATT, SNEGSKA (reference sequence). CDR3 size: 15 residues. The CDR3 DNA follows: TGCAGTGCTAGAGAGGGACTAGCGACCTACAATGAGCAGTTCTTC. It encodes CSAREGLATYNEQFF.

The V and J genes are TRBV27 and TRBJ2-7; possible D gene TRBD2, 5 bases. The germline CDR1 and CDR2 sequences are MNHEY and SMNVEV (reference sequence). This CDR3 is 15 amino acids long. Between the trimmed V and J ends, which lost 5 bases and 5 bases, there was a span of 19 bases. CDR3 protein: CASSVSGLSVHEQYF. Written as DNA, the CDR3 is TGTGCCAGCAGTGTTTCAGGACTGTCGGTCCACGAGCAGTACTTC.

The chain couples TRBV19 to TRBJ1-5; tentative D call: TRBD1 (6 bases). The CDR3 is made up of 14 amino acids. V gave up 4 bases and J gave up 0 bases, with 7 bases separating them. Germline assignment: CDR1 LNHDA and CDR2 SQIVND (reference sequence). The CDR3 DNA reads as TGTGCCAGTAGTACGGGACATAGCAATCAGCCCCAGCATTTT. Protein product: CASSTGHSNQPQHF.

The rearrangement links TRBV20-1 to TRBJ2-7; D not resolved. This CDR3 has 11 residues. Between the trimmed V and J ends, which lost 6 bases and 1 base, there was a span of 7 bases. Germline V lookup: CDR1 DFQATT, CDR2 SNEGSKA (reference sequence). In DNA, the CDR3 is TGCAGTGCCTCTAATTCCTACGAGCAGTACTTC. Translation gives CSASNSYEQYF.

The CDR3, as DNA: TGCAGTGCTAGGCTGGGGGGCGGTGAGACCCAGTACTTC. This translates into CSARLGGGETQYF. The rearrangement links TRBV20-1 to TRBJ2-5, with D possibly being TRBD1 or TRBD2 (6 bases each). From germline, CDR1 is DFQATT and CDR2 SNEGSKA (reference sequence). Trimming cost V 3 bases and J 5 bases, with 13 bases left between them. This CDR3 region has 13 residues.

The chain is built from TRBV9 and TRBJ2-5, with a possible D match to TRBD1 (5 bases). Germline loops: CDR1 SGDLS, CDR2 YYNGEE. The CDR3 spans 15 residues. V lost 0 bases, J lost 0 bases, and 9 bases lay in between. The CDR3 bases are TGTGCCAGCAGCGTAGGGGGCCTACACCAAGAGACCCAGTACTTC. Translating gives CASSVGGLHQETQYF.

The chain employs TRBV29-1 and TRBJ2-7; 9 bases line up with TRBD1. Germline V gives CDR1 SQVTM, CDR2 ANQGSEA. J was trimmed by 1 base and V by 7 bases; bases with no gene match: 5. This CDR3 contains 13 residues. The CDR3 DNA reads TGCAGCGGAACAGGGGGCGATTCCTACGAGCAGTACTTC. Residues: CSGTGGDSYEQYF.

The sample holds a few counts of this clonotype. The V and J genes are TRBV13 and TRBJ2-4, with TRBD2 matching over 8 bases. The V gene end was trimmed by 2 bases and the J gene end by 8 bases; junction bases not matched to a gene: 8. This CDR3 comprises 15 residues. From germline, CDR1 is PRHDT and CDR2 FYEKMQ (reference sequence). CDR3 coding DNA: TGTGCCAGCAGCTTACTAGCGGGTGGGGCGGACATTCAGTACTTC. Its translation is CASSLLAGGADIQYF.

The rearrangement uses TRBV6-5 and TRBJ1-5; no reliable D call. With 0 bases removed from V and 4 bases from J, the gap between germline ends came to 7 bases. Germline V CDR1 and CDR2: MNHEY, SVGAGI. The CDR3 is made up of 14 amino acids. CDR3 DNA: TGTGCCAGCAGTTACTCGGGAGTTAATCAGCCCCAGCATTTT. It is translated as CASSYSGVNQPQHF.

This sequence joins TRBV20-1 and TRBJ2-7; no definite D call. The CDR3 totals 11 residues. Germline assignment: CDR1 DFQATT and CDR2 SNEGSKA (reference sequence). Trimming removed 5 bases at V and 6 bases at J, with 11 bases between. The CDR3 coding sequence is TGCAGTGCTTTGTCTTACGGCGAGCAGTACTTC. As protein: CSALSYGEQYF.

The rearrangement joins TRBV6-5 to TRBJ2-2; D gene ambiguous. Trimming left V 0 bases short and J 7 bases short, with 6 bases between. The germline gives CDR1 MNHEY, CDR2 SVGAGI. This CDR3 region has 13 residues. The CDR3 here is CASSYSDGGELFF. CDR3 in DNA: TGTGCCAGCAGTTACTCTGACGGCGGGGAGCTGTTTTTT.

The chain recombines TRBV12-3 or TRBV12-4 with TRBJ2-1; 11 bases line up with TRBD1. Trimming removed 5 bases from V and 4 bases from J; junction bases left unmatched: 7. This CDR3 spans 16 amino acids. CDR3 amino acids: CASSEGQGALYNEQFF. The CDR3 nucleotides read TGTGCCAGCAGTGAAGGACAGGGGGCGCTTTACAATGAGCAGTTCTTC.

The chain employs TRBV7-8 and TRBJ1-1; no clear D. CDR1 SGHVS and CDR2 FQNEAQ come from the germline V gene. This CDR3 has 13 amino acids. V was cut by 3 bases and J by 1 base, with 6 bases left in between. CDR3 in amino acids: CASSFRWNTEAFF. The DNA of the CDR3 is TGTGCCAGCAGCTTCCGATGGAACACTGAAGCTTTCTTT.